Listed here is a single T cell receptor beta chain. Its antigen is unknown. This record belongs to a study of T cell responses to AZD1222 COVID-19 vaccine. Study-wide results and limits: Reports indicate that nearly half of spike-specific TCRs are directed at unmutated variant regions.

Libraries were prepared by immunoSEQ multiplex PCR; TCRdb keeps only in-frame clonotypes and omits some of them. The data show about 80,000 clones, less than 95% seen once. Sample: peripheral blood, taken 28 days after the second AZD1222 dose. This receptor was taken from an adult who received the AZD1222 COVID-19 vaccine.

CDR3 sequence: CASSQNPGGGETQYF. The DNA of the CDR3 is TGTGCCAGCAGCCAAAATCCGGGGGGCGGCGAGACCCAGTACTTC. The chain couples TRBV14 to TRBJ2-5, with D possibly TRBD2 on 7 matching bases. The CDR3 has 15 residues. V lost 2 bases to trimming and J lost 5 bases, with 15 bases between them. Germline CDR1 and CDR2: SGHDN and FVKESK.